This T cell receptor (beta chain) is from a study of tumor and adjacent non-tumor tissue in lung cancer. Whole-study context: Each sample yielded around 4.2 million productive TCRbeta reads on average.

On this clonotype: Antigen unknown. No conserved phenylalanine or tryptophan is present at the end of the CDR3, so a read error is the likely explanation.

No cell sorting was done before RNA was extracted from the tissue. Distant lung tissue was collected more than 3 cm away from the tumor edge. Study-level results: Compared with tumor, normal lung showed significantly lower TCR diversity.

A modified ARM-PCR protocol with three rounds of nested PCR amplified TCRbeta. TCRdb re-derived calls from the multiplex PCR reads in MiXCR, one entry per CDR3 protein. There are 50,000 to 70,000 distinct CDR3 sequences in the sample; about 63% occur only once, and 25% to 35% lies in the top ten. V was pared by 0 bases and J by 2 bases, with 10 bases between. CDR3 length: 15 amino acids. The germline V gene encodes CDR1 LGHNA and CDR2 YNFKEQ. The receptor was isolated from a man aged 65 to 79 with non-small cell lung cancer. Sequencing input: distant non-tumor lung tissue. This chain connects TRBV4-2 to TRBJ1-2, with no clear D. For the CDR3, the DNA is TGTGCCAGCAGCCAAGATCGAAGCAGGAACTATGGCTACACCCCC. It specifies CASSQDRSRNYGYTP.